This T cell receptor beta chain was identified in a study of CD8+ T cells in alopecia areata. Study-level background: Among treated patients, oral tofacitinib was administered at 5 to 10 mg twice daily. Once tofacitinib had been taken for 6 to 18 months, 6 months off drug followed. General study findings and limits: Patients displayed less clarity in TCR sharing than mice, a finding possibly related to HLA. A great number of expanded lesional clones endured in scalp and blood during tofacitinib.

Treatment meaning: oral pan-JAK inhibitor, 5-10 mg twice daily. Extracted from the samples, RNA was reverse transcribed into cDNA to serve as the sequencing template. Using immunoSEQ multiplex PCR, the repertoire was profiled, and TCRdb retains in-frame clones only, with some absent. The data show approximately 130,000 clones, around 63% seen once. This clone was seen only a few times. Its antigen is not identified. The trim removed 5 bases at V and 6 bases at J, leaving 6 bases unmatched. CDR1 is MNHNS and CDR2 is SASEGT in the germline V gene. CDR3 size: 14 residues. This chain links TRBV6-1 with TRBJ2-4, with 8 bases fitting TRBD2. This clonotype originated in a human donor with alopecia areata. The starting material was CD4+ T cells sorted from blood, obtained at week 4, from a patient treated with tofacitinib. The CDR3 DNA reads TGTGCCAGCAGTATTAACGGGGGGGTAAACATTCAGTACTTC. Residues: CASSINGGVNIQYF.